These T cell receptor beta chains were read from a single sample in a study of human T cells and chemical hapten exposure. TCRdb independently ran MiXCR on the RACE reads; one entry per CDR3 protein. Of some 150,000 distinct CDR3 sequences in the sample, 10% to 15% were seen once. Source: whole blood, taken in connection with sensitization to the hapten diphenylcyclopropenone (DPC). The source is a woman aged 50 to 60 with alopecia areata. Some clones in this sample may be carry-over from other donors' samples. Both conserved end residues are part of each CDR3. D genes are given only for firm matches. Not all rows give a size; the values are once, few, many and, for expanded clones, a class.

TRBJ2-7,.,TRBV11-1,few,CASRGEGSDEQYF,TGTGCCAGCAGGGGTGAGGGGAGCGACGAGCAGTACTTC
TRBJ1-3,.,TRBV27,many,CASSFGGLGSGNTIYF,TGTGCCAGCAGTTTTGGAGGCCTAGGCTCTGGAAACACCATATATTTT
TRBJ2-1,TRBD2,TRBV20-1,few,CSGGGTSPNEQFF,TGCAGTGGGGGGGGGACTAGCCCCAATGAGCAGTTCTTC
TRBJ1-3,TRBD1,TRBV12-3/TRBV12-4,many,CASSPGTVGNTIYF,TGTGCCAGCAGCCCCGGGACAGTCGGAAACACCATATATTTT
TRBJ2-1,.,TRBV5-1,once,CASSLDPAPVEQFF,TGCGCGAGCAGCTTGGATCCAGCGCCAGTTGAGCAGTTCTTC
TRBJ1-1,.,TRBV29-1,many,CSGGQGTEAFF,TGCAGCGGGGGGCAGGGAACTGAAGCTTTCTTT
TRBJ2-1,TRBD2,TRBV10-3,once,CAISVRGPTSGGHNEQFF,TGTGCCATCAGTGTTCGGGGCCCGACTAGCGGGGGACACAATGAGCAGTTCTTC
TRBJ2-1,TRBD1,TRBV5-5,.,CASTGWDRGEQFF,TGTGCCAGCACTGGGTGGGACAGGGGAGAGCAGTTCTTC
TRBJ2-6,.,TRBV29-1,few,CSVAVSGANVLTF,TGCAGCGTTGCGGTTTCTGGGGCCAACGTCCTGACTTTC
TRBJ2-3,.,TRBV20-1,many,CSAPDRGGTDTQYF,TGCAGTGCCCCGGACAGAGGCGGCACAGATACGCAGTATTTT
TRBJ2-3,TRBD2,TRBV7-2,few,CASSLGSGSRAADTQYF,TGTGCCAGCAGCTTGGGGAGCGGGAGCCGGGCGGCAGATACGCAGTATTTT
TRBJ2-4,.,TRBV3-1,few,CASSHGHGHIQYF,TGTGCCAGCAGCCACGGACACGGGCACATTCAGTACTTC
TRBJ2-7,TRBD2,TRBV4-2,few,CASSQGLAGRYEQYF,TGTGCCAGCAGCCAAGGGCTAGCGGGAAGGTACGAGCAGTACTTC
TRBJ2-5,.,TRBV2,.,CATTPEETQYF,TGTGCCACCACCCCAGAAGAGACCCAGTACTTC
TRBJ2-7,.,TRBV28,.,CVSSRETPPYEQYF,TGTGTCAGCAGCCGAGAAACCCCCCCCTACGAGCAGTACTTC
TRBJ2-4,TRBD2,TRBV28,many,CASSGMSGAGRASSVNIQYF,TGTGCCAGCAGTGGAATGAGCGGGGCCGGTCGTGCGAGTAGCGTAAACATTCAGTACTTC
TRBJ2-5,TRBD2,TRBV28,few,CASSFGGTSLETQYF,TGTGCCAGCAGTTTCGGCGGGACTAGTCTGGAGACCCAGTACTTC
TRBJ2-1,TRBD2,TRBV11-1,.,CASTSGLAGGSEFF,TGTGCCAGCACGTCGGGACTAGCGGGAGGGAGTGAGTTCTTC
TRBJ2-1,TRBD2,TRBV6-2/TRBV6-3,.,CASSKLAGGYNEQFF,TGTGCCAGCAGCAAACTAGCGGGAGGGTACAATGAGCAGTTCTTC
TRBJ2-3,.,TRBV21-1,.,CASSKDPSTDTQYF,TGTGCCAGCAGCAAAGATCCTAGCACAGATACGCAGTATTTT
TRBJ1-1,.,TRBV20-1,many,CSASRGDTEAFF,TGCAGTGCTAGTCGGGGAGACACTGAAGCTTTCTTT
TRBJ2-5,TRBD2,TRBV7-7,.,CASSLAGVKETQYF,TGTGCTAGCAGCTTAGCGGGAGTGAAAGAGACCCAGTACTTC
TRBJ1-1,TRBD1,TRBV29-1,few,CSVLQRQGSGNTEAFF,TGCAGCGTGCTCCAAAGACAGGGGAGCGGGAACACTGAAGCTTTCTTT
TRBJ2-7,.,TRBV28,.,CASSSGFYEQYF,TGTGCCAGCAGTAGCGGGTTCTACGAGCAGTACTTC
TRBJ2-7,TRBD1,TRBV3-1,.,CASGQGLGYEQYF,TGTGCCAGCGGACAGGGTCTTGGCTACGAGCAGTACTTC
TRBJ2-6,.,TRBV12-5,few,CASAVSGANVLTF,TGTGCTAGTGCCGTCTCTGGGGCCAACGTCCTGACTTTC
TRBJ2-7,.,TRBV29-1,.,CSARTGTHEQYF,TGCAGCGCCCGGACCGGGACCCACGAGCAGTACTTC
TRBJ2-5,.,TRBV20-1,few,CSAGSVRGRQETQYF,TGCAGTGCTGGGTCGGTCAGGGGTCGTCAAGAGACCCAGTACTTC
TRBJ2-4,TRBD1,TRBV28,.,CASSSPTGGENIQYF,TGTGCCAGCAGTTCCCCGACAGGGGGCGAAAACATTCAGTACTTC
TRBJ2-1,.,TRBV29-1,many,CSANTPSSYNEQFF,TGCAGCGCCAATACTCCGAGCTCCTACAATGAGCAGTTCTTC
TRBJ1-5,.,TRBV30,.,CAWSPGDGQPQHF,TGTGCCTGGAGTCCAGGGGATGGTCAGCCCCAGCATTTT
TRBJ1-4,TRBD1,TRBV11-2,.,CASSFRDSHEKLFF,TGTGCCAGCAGCTTCCGGGACAGTCATGAAAAACTGTTTTTT
TRBJ2-7,.,TRBV18,.,CASSPVGGLPYEQYF,TGTGCCAGCTCACCAGTGGGAGGACTCCCCTACGAGCAGTACTTC
TRBJ1-6,.,TRBV20-1,many,CSASIGATANSPLHF,TGCAGTGCTAGTATCGGGGCCACGGCCAATTCACCCCTCCACTTT
TRBJ2-6,TRBD2,TRBV20-1,many,CSARDPAGGTTGANVLTF,TGCAGTGCTAGAGATCCAGCGGGAGGGACCACAGGGGCCAACGTCCTGACTTTC
TRBJ2-2,.,TRBV11-1,.,CASSLLQGGAGELFF,TGTGCCAGCAGCTTACTACAGGGTGGTGCCGGGGAGCTGTTTTTT
TRBJ2-7,TRBD1,TRBV27,few,CASRPGQIPYEQYF,TGTGCCAGCAGGCCGGGACAGATCCCCTACGAGCAGTACTTC
TRBJ2-7,TRBD2,TRBV20-1,many,CSAQLAGGYEQYF,TGCAGTGCTCAACTAGCGGGAGGATACGAGCAGTACTTC
TRBJ2-5,.,TRBV20-1,.,CSAPGESELQTQYF,TGCAGTGCCCCGGGCGAGTCTGAGCTCCAGACCCAGTACTTC
TRBJ2-7,TRBD1,TRBV7-9,few,CASSTPGQGIYEQYF,TGTGCCAGCAGCACCCCGGGACAGGGCATCTACGAGCAGTACTTC
TRBJ2-4,.,TRBV6-2/TRBV6-3,many,CASSLTLLQNIQYF,TGTGCCAGCAGTCTGACTCTACTGCAAAACATTCAGTACTTC
TRBJ2-3,.,TRBV7-3,few,CASSLTRSGGGGDTQYF,TGTGCCAGCAGCTTAACCCGCTCGGGCGGTGGGGGAGATACGCAGTATTTT
TRBJ2-7,.,TRBV7-8,few,CASSLDRVREQYF,TGTGCCAGCAGCTTAGACAGGGTGCGCGAGCAGTACTTC
TRBJ2-6,TRBD2,TRBV12-3/TRBV12-4,few,CASSLMVGGVSGANVLTF,TGTGCCAGCAGTTTAATGGTGGGAGGGGTCTCTGGGGCCAACGTCCTGACTTTC
TRBJ2-5,TRBD2,TRBV20-1,.,CSARRLAGGQETQYF,TGCAGTGCTAGACGATTAGCGGGAGGCCAAGAGACCCAGTACTTC
TRBJ2-6,TRBD1,TRBV20-1,.,CSASDRGRAGANVLTF,TGCAGTGCATCGGACAGGGGGAGGGCTGGGGCCAACGTCCTGACTTTC
TRBJ2-6,TRBD2,TRBV5-4,many,CASSNGLAGGFGANVLTF,TGTGCCAGCAGCAATGGACTAGCGGGAGGTTTTGGGGCCAACGTCCTGACTTTC
TRBJ2-2,TRBD2,TRBV27,many,CASTGLAGDTGELFF,TGTGCCAGCACTGGACTAGCGGGAGACACCGGGGAGCTGTTTTTT
TRBJ1-5,.,TRBV9,many,CASSVAGENQPQHF,TGTGCCAGCAGCGTTGCAGGGGAGAATCAGCCCCAGCATTTT
TRBJ2-7,.,TRBV27,.,CASSPHRDNYEQYF,TGTGCCAGCAGTCCGCACCGGGACAACTACGAGCAGTACTTC
TRBJ2-3,TRBD2,TRBV10-3,few,CAISPGTSGTDTQYF,TGTGCCATCAGTCCCGGGACTAGCGGCACAGATACGCAGTATTTT
TRBJ2-7,TRBD2,TRBV7-2,.,CASSLEGPGLAAYEQYF,TGTGCCAGCAGCTTAGAGGGACCCGGACTAGCGGCCTACGAGCAGTACTTC
TRBJ2-5,.,TRBV7-2,few,CASSLSQGETQYF,TGTGCCAGCAGCCTATCCCAAGGGGAGACCCAGTACTTC
TRBJ2-1,.,TRBV7-8,.,CASSFSGGRDEQFF,TGTGCCAGCAGCTTCAGCGGAGGCAGGGATGAGCAGTTCTTC
TRBJ2-7,.,TRBV5-6,few,CASSLAVEQYF,TGTGCCAGCAGCCTGGCGGTCGAGCAGTACTTC
TRBJ2-2,.,TRBV21-1,.,CASSTTREAGGHNTNTGELFF,TGTGCCAGCAGCACCACTCGTGAAGCGGGAGGCCACAACACGAACACCGGGGAGCTGTTTTTT
TRBJ1-1,.,TRBV28,.,CASSLLEVEAFF,TGTGCCAGCAGTCTTCTGGAGGTAGAAGCTTTCTTT